This T cell receptor beta chain was sequenced for a study of T-cell reconstitution after alpha-beta-depleted transplantation in children. This clonotype has at least ten counts. The CDR3 contains 15 residues. Trimming removed 2 bases from V and 0 bases from J, with 9 bases in between. CDR1 and CDR2 from the germline V gene are ENHRY and SYGVKD. This sample's TCRbeta library carried unique molecular identifier barcodes. TCRdb re-derived calls from the PCR reads in MiXCR, one entry per CDR3 protein. The sample holds about 640,000 distinct CDR3 sequences; 16% are singletons and the top ten take approximately 1.1%.

The chain uses TRBV10-3 and TRBJ2-3, with a weak D call TRBD2 (5 bases). The sequence came from a human donor who donated a stem cell graft to a child with acute myeloid leukemia. Sequences were derived from PBMCs from the stem cell graft donor, sampled from the stem cell graft. CDR3 protein: CAISEKEASTDTQYF. The CDR3 DNA reads as TGTGCCATCAGTGAGAAGGAGGCTAGCACAGATACGCAGTATTTT.